The T cell receptor beta chain under discussion was sequenced for a study of blood T cell repertoires in COVID-19. Study context: Samples came from the United States, Italy and Spain, spanning acute and convalescent COVID-19. T cells, B-cell-depleted T cells, or PBMCs provided the cDNA or gDNA that served as material.

From germline, CDR1 is ENHRY and CDR2 SYGVKD. The CDR3 loop spans 18 amino acids. V gave up 0 bases and J gave up 3 bases; unmatched junction bases: 9. Only in-frame clones appear in the TCRdb table, and some are missing; sequencing was by immunoSEQ multiplex PCR. The sample consists of some 200,000 clones, approximately 82% of them appearing once. Participant age was roughly 18 to 95 years, and participants resided in roughly 25 US areas. In assigning cohorts, the study relied on participant-reported clinical history. This sequence joins TRBV10-3 and TRBJ2-3; 10 nucleotides match TRBD2. The receptor's source is an older woman with acute COVID-19. Source material: PBMCs or T cells enriched from blood (not recorded which). CDR3: CAISESGASGGVTDTQYF. DNA for the CDR3: TGTGCCATCAGTGAGTCGGGAGCTAGCGGGGGTGTAACAGATACGCAGTATTTT.